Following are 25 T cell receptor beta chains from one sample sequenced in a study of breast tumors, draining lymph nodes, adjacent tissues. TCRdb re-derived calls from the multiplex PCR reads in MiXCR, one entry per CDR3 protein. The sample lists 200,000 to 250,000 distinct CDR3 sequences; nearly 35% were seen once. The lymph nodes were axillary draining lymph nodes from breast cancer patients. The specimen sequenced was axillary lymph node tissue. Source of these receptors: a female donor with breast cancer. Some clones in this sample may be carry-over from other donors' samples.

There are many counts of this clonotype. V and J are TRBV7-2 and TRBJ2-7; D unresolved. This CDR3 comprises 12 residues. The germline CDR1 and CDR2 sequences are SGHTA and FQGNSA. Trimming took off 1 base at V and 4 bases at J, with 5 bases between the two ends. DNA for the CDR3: TGTGCCAGCAGCTTAGGAAAGTACGAGCAGTACTTC. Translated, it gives CASSLGKYEQYF. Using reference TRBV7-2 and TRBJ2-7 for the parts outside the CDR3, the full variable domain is GAGVSQSPSNKVTEKGKDVELRCDPISGHTALYWYRQSLGQGLEFLIYFQGNSAPDKSGLPSDRFSAERTGGSVSTLTIQRTQQEDSAVYLCASSLGKYEQYFGPGTRLTVT.

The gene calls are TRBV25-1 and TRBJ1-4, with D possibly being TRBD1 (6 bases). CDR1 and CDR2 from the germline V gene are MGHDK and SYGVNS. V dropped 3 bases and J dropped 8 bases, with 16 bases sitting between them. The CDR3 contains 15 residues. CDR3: CASSEGTSGEEKLFF. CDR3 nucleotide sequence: TGTGCCAGCAGTGAGGGGACATCGGGGGAGGAAAAACTGTTTTTT.

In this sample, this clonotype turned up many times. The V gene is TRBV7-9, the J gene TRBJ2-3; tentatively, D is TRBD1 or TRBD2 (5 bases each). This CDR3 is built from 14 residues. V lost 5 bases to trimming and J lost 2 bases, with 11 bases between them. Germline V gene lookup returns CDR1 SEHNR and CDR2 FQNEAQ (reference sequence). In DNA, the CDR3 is TGTGCCAGCAGCCGGGACGGTTACACAGATACGCAGTATTTT. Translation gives CASSRDGYTDTQYF.

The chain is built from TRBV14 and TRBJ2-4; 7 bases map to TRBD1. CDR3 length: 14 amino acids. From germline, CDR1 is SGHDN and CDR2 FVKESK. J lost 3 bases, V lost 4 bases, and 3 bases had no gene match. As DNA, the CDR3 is TGTGCCAGCAGCCCCCGGGACAGCAAAAACATTCAGTACTTC. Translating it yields CASSPRDSKNIQYF.

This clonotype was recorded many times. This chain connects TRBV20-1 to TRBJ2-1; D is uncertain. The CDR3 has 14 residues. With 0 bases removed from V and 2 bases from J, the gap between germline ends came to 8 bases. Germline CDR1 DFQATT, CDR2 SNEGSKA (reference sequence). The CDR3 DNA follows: TGCAGTGCTAGAGATCTCCTCGCCTACAATGAGCAGTTCTTC. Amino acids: CSARDLLAYNEQFF.

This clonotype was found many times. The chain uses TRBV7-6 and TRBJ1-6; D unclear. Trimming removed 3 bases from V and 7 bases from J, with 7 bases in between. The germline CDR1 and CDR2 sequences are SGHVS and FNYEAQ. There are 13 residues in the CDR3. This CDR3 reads CASSFRPNSPLHF. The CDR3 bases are TGTGCCAGCAGCTTCAGACCAAATTCACCCCTCCACTTT.

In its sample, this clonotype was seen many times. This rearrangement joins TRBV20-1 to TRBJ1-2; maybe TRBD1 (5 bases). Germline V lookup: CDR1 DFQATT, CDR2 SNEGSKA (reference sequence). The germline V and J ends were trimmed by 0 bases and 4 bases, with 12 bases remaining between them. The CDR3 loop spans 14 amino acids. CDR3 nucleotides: TGCAGTGCTAGAGATCAGGGTGGGGGCTATGGCTACACCTTC. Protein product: CSARDQGGGYGYTF.

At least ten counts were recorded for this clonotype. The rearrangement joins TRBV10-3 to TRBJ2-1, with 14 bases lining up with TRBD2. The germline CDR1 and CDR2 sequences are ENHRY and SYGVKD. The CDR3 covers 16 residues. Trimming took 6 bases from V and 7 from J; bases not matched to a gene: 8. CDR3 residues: CAISGLAGGLGNEQFF. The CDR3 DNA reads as TGTGCCATCAGCGGACTAGCGGGAGGATTAGGGAATGAGCAGTTCTTC.

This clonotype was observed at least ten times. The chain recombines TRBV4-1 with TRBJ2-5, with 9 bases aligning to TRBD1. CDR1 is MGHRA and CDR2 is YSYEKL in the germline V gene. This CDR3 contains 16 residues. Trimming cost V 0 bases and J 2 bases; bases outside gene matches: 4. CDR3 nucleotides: TGCGCCAGCAGCCAAGATCCGGGACAGGGTCAAGAGACCCAGTACTTC. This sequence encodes CASSQDPGQGQETQYF.

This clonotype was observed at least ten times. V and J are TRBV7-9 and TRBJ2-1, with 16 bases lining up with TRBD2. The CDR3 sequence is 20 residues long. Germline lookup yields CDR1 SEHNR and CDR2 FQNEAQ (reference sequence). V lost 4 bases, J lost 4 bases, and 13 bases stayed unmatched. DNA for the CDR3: TGTGCCAGCAGCTCAGCCGGGACTAGCGGGAGGGGGTCTAGGTACAATGAGCAGTTCTTC. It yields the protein CASSSAGTSGRGSRYNEQFF.

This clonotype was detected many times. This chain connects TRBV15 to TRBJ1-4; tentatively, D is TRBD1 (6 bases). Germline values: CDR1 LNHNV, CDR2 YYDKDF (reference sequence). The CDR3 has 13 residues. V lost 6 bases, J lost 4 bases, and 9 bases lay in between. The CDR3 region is CATRDSGNEKLFF. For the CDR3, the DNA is TGTGCCACCAGGGACAGCGGTAATGAAAAACTGTTTTTT.

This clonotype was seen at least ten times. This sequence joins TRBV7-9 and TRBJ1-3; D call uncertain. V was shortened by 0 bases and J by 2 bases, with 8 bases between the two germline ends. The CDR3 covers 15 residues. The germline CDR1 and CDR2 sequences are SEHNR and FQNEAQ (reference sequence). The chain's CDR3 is CASSLAAAAGNTIYF. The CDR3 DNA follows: TGTGCCAGCAGCTTAGCTGCCGCAGCTGGAAACACCATATATTTT. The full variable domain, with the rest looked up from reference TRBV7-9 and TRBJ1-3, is DTGVSQNPRHKITKRGQNVTFRCDPISEHNRLYWYRQTLGQGPEFLTYFQNEAQLEKSRLLSDRFSAERPKGSFSTLEIQRTEQGDSAMYLCASSLAAAAGNTIYFGEGSWLTVV.

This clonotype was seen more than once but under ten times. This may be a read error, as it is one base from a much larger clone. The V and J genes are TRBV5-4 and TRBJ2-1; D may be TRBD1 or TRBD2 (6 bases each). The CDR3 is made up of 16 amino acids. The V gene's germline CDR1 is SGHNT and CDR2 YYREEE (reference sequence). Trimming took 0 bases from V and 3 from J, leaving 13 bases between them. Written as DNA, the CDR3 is TGTGCCAGCAGCTTGGGGGGGCCAGCGGGCTACAATGAGCAGTTCTTC. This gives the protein CASSLGGPAGYNEQFF.

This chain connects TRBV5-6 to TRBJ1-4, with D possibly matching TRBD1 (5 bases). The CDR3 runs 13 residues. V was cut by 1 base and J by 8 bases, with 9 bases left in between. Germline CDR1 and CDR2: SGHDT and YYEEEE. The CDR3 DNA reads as TGTGCCAGCAGCTTGCCCGGGGCCGAAAAACTGTTTTTT. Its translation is CASSLPGAEKLFF.

CDR3 sequence reads: CASRPGQSGEQYF. CDR3 in DNA: TGTGCCAGCAGACCTGGACAGTCCGGCGAGCAGTACTTC. The rearrangement uses TRBV2 and TRBJ2-7; D may be TRBD1 (6 bases). The germline V and J ends were trimmed by 6 bases and 6 bases, with 15 bases remaining between them. The CDR3 is 13 amino acids. Germline CDR1 is SNHLY and CDR2 is FYNNEI. The variable domain in full, completed from reference TRBV2 and TRBJ2-7, reads EPEVTQTPSHQVTQMGQEVILRCVPISNHLYFYWYRQILGQKVEFLVSFYNNEISEKSEIFDDQFSVERPDGSNFTLKIRSTKLEDSAMYFCASRPGQSGEQYFGPGTRLTVT.

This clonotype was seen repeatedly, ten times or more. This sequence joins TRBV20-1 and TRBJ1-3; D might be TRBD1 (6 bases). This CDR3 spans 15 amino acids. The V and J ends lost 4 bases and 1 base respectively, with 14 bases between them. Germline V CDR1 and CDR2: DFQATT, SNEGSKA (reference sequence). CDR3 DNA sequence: TGCAGTGCTATACCAGGGGCGGGTTCTGGAAACACCATATATTTT. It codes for CSAIPGAGSGNTIYF.

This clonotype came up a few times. CDR3 DNA: TGTGCCAGCAGTAACCGAGAAAAACTGTTTTTT. Translated, it gives CASSNREKLFF. The rearrangement uses TRBV12-3 or TRBV12-4 and TRBJ1-4; D not resolved. The V end lost 5 bases, the J end lost 8 bases, and 6 bases lay between the germline ends. CDR3 size: 11 residues.

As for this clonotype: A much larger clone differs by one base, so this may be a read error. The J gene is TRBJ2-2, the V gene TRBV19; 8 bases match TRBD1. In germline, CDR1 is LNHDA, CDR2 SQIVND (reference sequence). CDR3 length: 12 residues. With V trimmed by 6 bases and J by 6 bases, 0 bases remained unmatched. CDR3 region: CASRQGAGELFF. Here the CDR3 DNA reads TGTGCCAGTAGACAGGGGGCCGGGGAGCTGTTTTTT.

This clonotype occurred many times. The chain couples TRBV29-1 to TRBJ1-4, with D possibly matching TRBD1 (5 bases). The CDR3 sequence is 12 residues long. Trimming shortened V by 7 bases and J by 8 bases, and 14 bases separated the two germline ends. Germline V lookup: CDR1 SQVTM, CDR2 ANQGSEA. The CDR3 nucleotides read TGCAGCGCCTACAGGTGGGGGGAAAAACTGTTTTTT. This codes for CSAYRWGEKLFF.

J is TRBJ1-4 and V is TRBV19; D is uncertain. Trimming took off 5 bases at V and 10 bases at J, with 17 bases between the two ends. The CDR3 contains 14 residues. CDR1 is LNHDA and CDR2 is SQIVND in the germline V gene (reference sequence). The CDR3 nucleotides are TGTGCCAGTAGTTTGACGGCGAGCTCTGGAAAACTGTTTTTT. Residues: CASSLTASSGKLFF.

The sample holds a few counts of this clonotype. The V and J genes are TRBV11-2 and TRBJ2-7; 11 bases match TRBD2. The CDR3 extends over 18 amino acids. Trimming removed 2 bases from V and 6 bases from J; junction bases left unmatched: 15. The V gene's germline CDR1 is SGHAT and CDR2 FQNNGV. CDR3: CASSLRPPALAGAGEQYF. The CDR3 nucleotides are TGTGCCAGCAGCTTAAGGCCGCCGGCACTAGCGGGAGCGGGCGAGCAGTACTTC.

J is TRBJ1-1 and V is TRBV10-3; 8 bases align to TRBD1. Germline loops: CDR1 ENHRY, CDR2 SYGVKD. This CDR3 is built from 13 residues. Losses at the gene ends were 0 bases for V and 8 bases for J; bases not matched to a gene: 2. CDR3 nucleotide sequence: TGTGCCATCAGTGAGTCCTGGGACAGGGAAGCTTTCTTT. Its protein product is CAISESWDREAFF.

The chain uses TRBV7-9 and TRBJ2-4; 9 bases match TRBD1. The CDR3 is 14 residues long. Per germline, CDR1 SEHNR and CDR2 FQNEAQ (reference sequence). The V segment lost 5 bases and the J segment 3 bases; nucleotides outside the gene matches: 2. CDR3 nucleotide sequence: TGTGCCAGCAGCGACAGGGGGAGCAAAAACATTCAGTACTTC. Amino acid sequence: CASSDRGSKNIQYF.

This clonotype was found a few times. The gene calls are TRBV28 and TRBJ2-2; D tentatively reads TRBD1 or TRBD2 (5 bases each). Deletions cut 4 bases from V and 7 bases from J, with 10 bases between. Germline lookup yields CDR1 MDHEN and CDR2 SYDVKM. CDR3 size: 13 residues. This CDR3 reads CASSWDPRGELFF. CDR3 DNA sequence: TGTGCCAGCAGTTGGGACCCACGCGGGGAGCTGTTTTTT. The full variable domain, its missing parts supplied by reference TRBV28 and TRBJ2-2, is DVKVTQSSRYLVKRTGEKVFLECVQDMDHENMFWYRQDPGLGLRLIYFSYDVKMKEKGDIPEGYSVSREKKERFSLILESASTNQTSMYLCASSWDPRGELFFGEGSRLTVL.

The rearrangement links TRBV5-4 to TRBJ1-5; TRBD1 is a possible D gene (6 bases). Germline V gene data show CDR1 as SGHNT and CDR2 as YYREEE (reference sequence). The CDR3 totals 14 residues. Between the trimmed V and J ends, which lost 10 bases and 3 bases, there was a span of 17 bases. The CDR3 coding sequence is TGTGCCGTTTCCGCAGAGGGGGTCAATCAGCCCCAGCATTTT. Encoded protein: CAVSAEGVNQPQHF.